One sample yielded the 24 T cell receptor beta chains listed below, sequenced in a study of cytomegalovirus exposure and HLA in healthy donors. The method was immunoSEQ multiplex PCR; TCRdb's version includes in-frame clones alone and lacks a portion of them. Of 160,000 or so clones in the sample, around nine tenths were seen once. The specimen sequenced was PBMCs. These receptors were taken from a woman in her 30s in good health and CMV-seronegative.

The chain recombines TRBV6-6 with TRBJ1-1; 9 bases match TRBD1. J was trimmed by 11 bases and V by 7 bases; bases with no gene match: 8. The CDR3 sequence is 12 residues long. Germline loops: CDR1 MNHNY, CDR2 SVGAGI (reference sequence). The CDR3 region is CASTKQGARAFF. The CDR3 DNA sequence: TGTGCCAGCACCAAACAGGGGGCAAGGGCTTTCTTT.

This chain links TRBV2 with TRBJ2-7; D is ambiguous. The germline V gene encodes CDR1 SNHLY and CDR2 FYNNEI. This CDR3 region has 14 residues. V lost 5 bases and J 0 bases, leaving 11 bases between the germline ends. CDR3 residues: CASSRRSSSYEQYF. CDR3 nucleotides: TGTGCCAGCAGTCGGCGGAGCAGCTCCTACGAGCAGTACTTC.

V usage is TRBV5-6 and J usage is TRBJ2-2, with 7 nucleotides matching TRBD1. Germline trimming cut 2 bases from V and 7 bases from J; bases unmatched to any gene: 8. This CDR3 has 15 residues. The V gene's germline CDR1 is SGHDT and CDR2 YYEEEE. The CDR3 protein is CASSFSQGVVGELFF. The DNA for the CDR3 is TGTGCCAGCAGCTTCAGCCAGGGGGTGGTCGGGGAGCTGTTTTTT.

The rearrangement joins TRBV6-1 to TRBJ2-7, with 10 bases matching TRBD1. V gave up 4 bases and J gave up 5 bases; unmatched junction bases: 11. This CDR3 is 16 amino acids long. Germline V lookup: CDR1 MNHNS, CDR2 SASEGT. CDR3 amino acids: CASSGPPGQGPHEQYF. DNA of the CDR3: TGTGCCAGCAGTGGACCCCCGGGACAGGGGCCCCACGAGCAGTACTTC.

A few counts support this clone. This rearrangement joins TRBV29-1 to TRBJ2-7; 8 bases match TRBD1. V shed 4 bases and J 3 bases; nucleotides not matched to a gene: 5. CDR1 and CDR2 (germline): SQVTM, ANQGSEA. This CDR3 has 13 residues. CDR3 coding DNA: TGCAGCGTTGGACAGGGGAACGGCTACGAGCAGTACTTC. Protein sequence: CSVGQGNGYEQYF.

The chain has TRBV29-1 and TRBJ1-2, with 10 bases fitting TRBD1. CDR1 SQVTM and CDR2 ANQGSEA come from the germline V gene. The trim removed 6 bases at V and 6 bases at J, leaving 1 base unmatched. The CDR3 covers 11 residues. The CDR3 protein is CSVDRGHGYTF. CDR3 bases: TGCAGCGTAGACAGGGGGCATGGCTACACCTTC.

The chain recombines TRBV27 with TRBJ2-1; TRBD2 agrees at 7 bases. The CDR3 loop spans 14 amino acids. The germline V gene has CDR1 MNHEY and CDR2 SMNVEV (reference sequence). J gave up 4 bases and V 4 bases, and 4 bases lay outside the gene matches. The DNA of the CDR3 is TGTGCCAGCAGTTGGGCGGGGGAGTACAATGAGCAGTTCTTC. This encodes CASSWAGEYNEQFF.

This clone was seen just once. This chain links TRBV25-1 with TRBJ2-5; D uncertain. The germline CDR1 and CDR2 sequences are MGHDK and SYGVNS. The ends were cut back, 6 bases at V and 1 base at J, with 15 bases in the middle. The CDR3 totals 15 residues. The DNA for the CDR3 is TGTGCCAGCAGAGCCGCAGTCACGGGCCAAGAGACCCAGTACTTC. Amino acids: CASRAAVTGQETQYF.

J is TRBJ1-6 and V is TRBV5-1, with no clear D. V was cut by 0 bases and J by 9 bases, with 13 bases left in between. The length of the CDR3 is 15 residues. Germline V lookup: CDR1 SGHRS, CDR2 YFSETQ. The CDR3 sequence: CASSLGHEGTSPLHF. CDR3 in DNA: TGCGCCAGCAGCTTGGGTCACGAGGGAACTTCACCCCTCCACTTT.

The CDR3 nucleotides are TGTGCCAGCAGTGGGGGACAGGGCTATGAGACCCAGTACTTC. This translates into CASSGGQGYETQYF. The gene calls are TRBV6-1 and TRBJ2-5; 9 nucleotides agree with TRBD1. The CDR3 runs to 14 residues. Germline V gene sequence: CDR1 MNHNS, CDR2 SASEGT. V gave up 4 bases and J gave up 5 bases; unmatched junction bases: 5.

This chain uses TRBV6-5 with TRBJ2-3; 7 nucleotides match TRBD1. The V segment lost 6 bases and the J segment 5 bases; nucleotides outside the gene matches: 8. The germline V gene has CDR1 MNHEY and CDR2 SVGAGI. The CDR3 has 14 residues. The CDR3 loop is CASSHDRAGDTQYF. DNA for the CDR3: TGTGCCAGCAGCCACGACAGGGCGGGAGATACGCAGTATTTT.

CDR3: CASSGAGAAYNEQFF. CDR3 nucleotide sequence: TGTGCCAGCAGTGGAGCGGGGGCGGCTTACAATGAGCAGTTCTTC. The chain employs TRBV5-5 and TRBJ2-1; 8 positions agree with TRBD2. The CDR3 is 15 amino acids. The ends lost 5 bases at V and 4 bases at J; junction bases unmatched: 8. CDR1 and CDR2 (germline): SGHKS, YYEKEE (reference sequence).

This chain links TRBV27 with TRBJ1-6; tentative D call: TRBD1 (5 bases). In germline, CDR1 is MNHEY, CDR2 SMNVEV (reference sequence). Trimming pared 4 bases from V and 5 bases from J, leaving 15 bases between. The CDR3 has 16 amino acids. This chain's CDR3 is CASSSTTRGDNSPLHF. The CDR3 DNA follows: TGTGCCAGCAGTTCTACCACCCGGGGGGATAATTCACCCCTCCACTTT.

The rearrangement links TRBV29-1 to TRBJ2-1; 7 bases align to TRBD1. Trimming took 4 bases from V and 2 from J; bases not matched to a gene: 2. The germline CDR1 and CDR2 sequences are SQVTM and ANQGSEA. This CDR3 region has 13 residues. The CDR3 coding sequence is TGCAGCGTTGTCGGGACAGCCTACAATGAGCAGTTCTTC. Translation gives CSVVGTAYNEQFF.

In this sample, this clone turned up a few times. This chain connects TRBV7-9 to TRBJ1-1; D ambiguous. CDR1 SEHNR and CDR2 FQNEAQ come from the germline V gene (reference sequence). V gave up 4 bases and J gave up 0 bases, with 12 bases separating them. CDR3 size: 15 residues. CDR3 amino acids: CASSSSEDMNTEAFF. The CDR3 DNA reads TGTGCCAGCAGCTCGTCAGAAGACATGAACACTGAAGCTTTCTTT.

Only one count was recorded for this clone. The chain recombines TRBV5-1 with TRBJ2-3; 15 nucleotides line up with TRBD2. The CDR3 loop spans 18 amino acids. With V trimmed by 4 bases and J by 3 bases, 9 bases remained unmatched. Germline V gene lookup returns CDR1 SGHRS and CDR2 YFSETQ. The CDR3 bases are TGCGCCAGCAGCCCGGGACTAGCGGGGGGCACGGGGACAGATACGCAGTATTTT. Encoded protein: CASSPGLAGGTGTDTQYF.

The chain employs TRBV6-5 and TRBJ1-1; no clear D. Germline CDR1 is MNHEY and CDR2 is SVGAGI. V was clipped by 8 bases and J by 1 base, with 5 bases between them. There are 11 residues in the CDR3. DNA for the CDR3: TGTGCCAGCGGAGGGAACACTGAAGCTTTCTTT. It specifies CASGGNTEAFF.

This clone appeared a single time. The genes are TRBV7-9 and TRBJ2-7; 8 bases are a match to TRBD2. Trimming at V came to 5 bases and at J to 0 bases, leaving 15 bases not matched to a gene. The CDR3 has 18 residues. Per germline, CDR1 SEHNR and CDR2 FQNEAQ (reference sequence). In DNA, the CDR3 is TGTGCCAGCAGCCCCCGCGTAGCGGGGCCTCAATTCTCCTACGAGCAGTACTTC. This codes for CASSPRVAGPQFSYEQYF. The full variable domain, rest sourced from reference TRBV7-9 and TRBJ2-7, is DTGVSQNPRHKITKRGQNVTFRCDPISEHNRLYWYRQTLGQGPEFLTYFQNEAQLEKSRLLSDRFSAERPKGSFSTLEIQRTEQGDSAMYLCASSPRVAGPQFSYEQYFGPGTRLTVT.

This clone appeared once. The chain is built from TRBV30 and TRBJ2-2; tentative D call: TRBD2 (7 bases). Germline loops: CDR1 GTSNPN, CDR2 SVGIG (reference sequence). The CDR3 totals 21 residues. The V and J ends lost 5 bases and 1 base respectively, with 32 bases between them. The CDR3: CAWDLHERGRGGGLNTGELFF. CDR3 sequence (DNA): TGTGCCTGGGACCTCCACGAGCGAGGGAGGGGGGGAGGCTTGAACACCGGGGAGCTGTTTTTT.

V and J are TRBV6-6 and TRBJ2-7; tentatively, D is TRBD2 (5 bases). The V gene's germline CDR1 is MNHNY and CDR2 SVGAGI (reference sequence). This CDR3 has 13 amino acids. The ends were cut back, 6 bases at V and 9 bases at J, with 18 bases in the middle. The CDR3 region has the DNA TGTGCCAGCAGCCTAGGAGAGGGTCTCCCGCAGTACTTC. It codes for CASSLGEGLPQYF.

This chain joins TRBV4-2 and TRBJ2-1; 8 bases match TRBD1. Germline V CDR1 and CDR2: LGHNA, YNFKEQ. The CDR3 runs to 17 residues. Germline trimming cut 0 bases from V and 7 bases from J; bases unmatched to any gene: 11. The CDR3 DNA reads TGTGCCAGCAGCCAAGATGCGGTGTCAGGGGGCTTAAATGAGCAGTTCTTC. This encodes CASSQDAVSGGLNEQFF.

The J gene is TRBJ2-7, the V gene TRBV25-1; TRBD1 might be the D (6 bases). V shed 5 bases and J shed 2 bases, with 16 bases lying between them. Germline V gives CDR1 MGHDK, CDR2 SYGVNS. The CDR3 loop spans 15 amino acids. Written as DNA, the CDR3 is TGTGCCAGCAGTTTGCAGGGGTACGGAACCTACGAGCAGTACTTC. Encoded protein: CASSLQGYGTYEQYF.

This rearrangement joins TRBV19 to TRBJ1-1; TRBD1 might be the D (6 bases). The germline V gene encodes CDR1 LNHDA and CDR2 SQIVND (reference sequence). This CDR3 has 14 amino acids. V was trimmed by 7 bases and J by 1 base, leaving 13 bases between them. The CDR3 loop reads CASTPTGWNTEAFF. CDR3 DNA: TGTGCCAGTACCCCGACAGGTTGGAACACTGAAGCTTTCTTT.

V is TRBV2 and J is TRBJ1-1; perhaps TRBD1 as D (6 bases). The V gene's germline CDR1 is SNHLY and CDR2 FYNNEI. The germline V and J ends were trimmed by 7 bases and 9 bases, with 18 bases remaining between them. The CDR3 totals 13 residues. DNA for the CDR3: TGTGCCAGCAAGGGGGACACGGTTAGTAAAGCTTTCTTT. This sequence encodes CASKGDTVSKAFF.